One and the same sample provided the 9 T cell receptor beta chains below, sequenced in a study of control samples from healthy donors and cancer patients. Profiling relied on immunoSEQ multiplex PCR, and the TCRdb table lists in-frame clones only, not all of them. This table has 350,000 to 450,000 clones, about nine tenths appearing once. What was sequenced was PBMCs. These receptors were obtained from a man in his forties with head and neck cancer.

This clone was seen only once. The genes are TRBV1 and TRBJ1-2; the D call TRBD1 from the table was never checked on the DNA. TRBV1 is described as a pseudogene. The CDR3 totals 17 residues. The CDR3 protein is CTSSQAGAAPVRDGYTF. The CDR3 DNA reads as TGCACCAGCAGCCAAGCAGGGGCCGCACCCGTTCGGGATGGCTACACCTTC.

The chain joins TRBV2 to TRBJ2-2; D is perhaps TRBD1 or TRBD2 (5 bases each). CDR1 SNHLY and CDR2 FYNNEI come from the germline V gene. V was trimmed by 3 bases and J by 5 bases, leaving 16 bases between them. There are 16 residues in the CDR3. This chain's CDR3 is CASSERARDQTGELFF. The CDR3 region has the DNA TGTGCCAGCAGTGAGAGGGCCAGGGATCAGACCGGGGAGCTGTTTTTT.

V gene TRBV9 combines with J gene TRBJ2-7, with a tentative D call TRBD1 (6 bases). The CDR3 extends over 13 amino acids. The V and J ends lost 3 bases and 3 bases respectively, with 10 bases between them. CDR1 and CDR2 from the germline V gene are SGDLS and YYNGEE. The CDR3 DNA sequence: TGTGCCAGCAGCGACGGACAGAGCTACGAGCAGTACTTC. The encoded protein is CASSDGQSYEQYF.

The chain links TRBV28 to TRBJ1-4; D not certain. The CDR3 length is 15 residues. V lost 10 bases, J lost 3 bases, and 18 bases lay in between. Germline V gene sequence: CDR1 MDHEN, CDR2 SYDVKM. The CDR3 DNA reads TGTGCCACCACCTGGGTACTCGCTTCTAATGAAAAACTGTTTTTT. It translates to CATTWVLASNEKLFF.

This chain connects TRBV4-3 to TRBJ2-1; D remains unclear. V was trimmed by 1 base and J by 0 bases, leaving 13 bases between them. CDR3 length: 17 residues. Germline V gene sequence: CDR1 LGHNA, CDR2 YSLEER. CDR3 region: CASSQGLGASSYNEQFF. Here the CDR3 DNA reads TGCGCCAGCAGCCAAGGGTTAGGTGCTAGCTCCTACAATGAGCAGTTCTTC.

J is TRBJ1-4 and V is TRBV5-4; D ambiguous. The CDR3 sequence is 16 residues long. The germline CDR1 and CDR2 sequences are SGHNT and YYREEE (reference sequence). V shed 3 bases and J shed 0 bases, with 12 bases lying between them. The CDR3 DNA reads TGTGCCAGCAGCTCGGTAGGGTCGGCAACTAATGAAAAACTGTTTTTT. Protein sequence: CASSSVGSATNEKLFF.

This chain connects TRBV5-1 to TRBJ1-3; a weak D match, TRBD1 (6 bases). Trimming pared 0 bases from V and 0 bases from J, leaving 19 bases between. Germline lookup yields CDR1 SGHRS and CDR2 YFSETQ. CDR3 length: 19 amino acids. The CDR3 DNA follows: TGCGCCAGCAGCTTGGCCCTCGGGGGCAGGGGCAGCTCTGGAAACACCATATATTTT. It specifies CASSLALGGRGSSGNTIYF.

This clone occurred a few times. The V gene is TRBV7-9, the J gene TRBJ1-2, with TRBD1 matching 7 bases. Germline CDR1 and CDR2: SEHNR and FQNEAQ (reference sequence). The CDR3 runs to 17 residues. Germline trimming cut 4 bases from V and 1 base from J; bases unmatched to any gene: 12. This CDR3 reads CASSSPTGITFNYGYTF. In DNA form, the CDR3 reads TGTGCCAGCAGCTCCCCGACAGGGATCACGTTTAACTATGGCTACACCTTC.

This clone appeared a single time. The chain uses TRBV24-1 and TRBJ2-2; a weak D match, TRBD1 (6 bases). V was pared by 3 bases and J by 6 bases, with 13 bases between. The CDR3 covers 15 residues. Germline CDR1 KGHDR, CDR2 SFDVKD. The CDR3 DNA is TGTGCCACCAGTGATCCTAGACAGGTCTCCGGGGAGCTGTTTTTT. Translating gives CATSDPRQVSGELFF.